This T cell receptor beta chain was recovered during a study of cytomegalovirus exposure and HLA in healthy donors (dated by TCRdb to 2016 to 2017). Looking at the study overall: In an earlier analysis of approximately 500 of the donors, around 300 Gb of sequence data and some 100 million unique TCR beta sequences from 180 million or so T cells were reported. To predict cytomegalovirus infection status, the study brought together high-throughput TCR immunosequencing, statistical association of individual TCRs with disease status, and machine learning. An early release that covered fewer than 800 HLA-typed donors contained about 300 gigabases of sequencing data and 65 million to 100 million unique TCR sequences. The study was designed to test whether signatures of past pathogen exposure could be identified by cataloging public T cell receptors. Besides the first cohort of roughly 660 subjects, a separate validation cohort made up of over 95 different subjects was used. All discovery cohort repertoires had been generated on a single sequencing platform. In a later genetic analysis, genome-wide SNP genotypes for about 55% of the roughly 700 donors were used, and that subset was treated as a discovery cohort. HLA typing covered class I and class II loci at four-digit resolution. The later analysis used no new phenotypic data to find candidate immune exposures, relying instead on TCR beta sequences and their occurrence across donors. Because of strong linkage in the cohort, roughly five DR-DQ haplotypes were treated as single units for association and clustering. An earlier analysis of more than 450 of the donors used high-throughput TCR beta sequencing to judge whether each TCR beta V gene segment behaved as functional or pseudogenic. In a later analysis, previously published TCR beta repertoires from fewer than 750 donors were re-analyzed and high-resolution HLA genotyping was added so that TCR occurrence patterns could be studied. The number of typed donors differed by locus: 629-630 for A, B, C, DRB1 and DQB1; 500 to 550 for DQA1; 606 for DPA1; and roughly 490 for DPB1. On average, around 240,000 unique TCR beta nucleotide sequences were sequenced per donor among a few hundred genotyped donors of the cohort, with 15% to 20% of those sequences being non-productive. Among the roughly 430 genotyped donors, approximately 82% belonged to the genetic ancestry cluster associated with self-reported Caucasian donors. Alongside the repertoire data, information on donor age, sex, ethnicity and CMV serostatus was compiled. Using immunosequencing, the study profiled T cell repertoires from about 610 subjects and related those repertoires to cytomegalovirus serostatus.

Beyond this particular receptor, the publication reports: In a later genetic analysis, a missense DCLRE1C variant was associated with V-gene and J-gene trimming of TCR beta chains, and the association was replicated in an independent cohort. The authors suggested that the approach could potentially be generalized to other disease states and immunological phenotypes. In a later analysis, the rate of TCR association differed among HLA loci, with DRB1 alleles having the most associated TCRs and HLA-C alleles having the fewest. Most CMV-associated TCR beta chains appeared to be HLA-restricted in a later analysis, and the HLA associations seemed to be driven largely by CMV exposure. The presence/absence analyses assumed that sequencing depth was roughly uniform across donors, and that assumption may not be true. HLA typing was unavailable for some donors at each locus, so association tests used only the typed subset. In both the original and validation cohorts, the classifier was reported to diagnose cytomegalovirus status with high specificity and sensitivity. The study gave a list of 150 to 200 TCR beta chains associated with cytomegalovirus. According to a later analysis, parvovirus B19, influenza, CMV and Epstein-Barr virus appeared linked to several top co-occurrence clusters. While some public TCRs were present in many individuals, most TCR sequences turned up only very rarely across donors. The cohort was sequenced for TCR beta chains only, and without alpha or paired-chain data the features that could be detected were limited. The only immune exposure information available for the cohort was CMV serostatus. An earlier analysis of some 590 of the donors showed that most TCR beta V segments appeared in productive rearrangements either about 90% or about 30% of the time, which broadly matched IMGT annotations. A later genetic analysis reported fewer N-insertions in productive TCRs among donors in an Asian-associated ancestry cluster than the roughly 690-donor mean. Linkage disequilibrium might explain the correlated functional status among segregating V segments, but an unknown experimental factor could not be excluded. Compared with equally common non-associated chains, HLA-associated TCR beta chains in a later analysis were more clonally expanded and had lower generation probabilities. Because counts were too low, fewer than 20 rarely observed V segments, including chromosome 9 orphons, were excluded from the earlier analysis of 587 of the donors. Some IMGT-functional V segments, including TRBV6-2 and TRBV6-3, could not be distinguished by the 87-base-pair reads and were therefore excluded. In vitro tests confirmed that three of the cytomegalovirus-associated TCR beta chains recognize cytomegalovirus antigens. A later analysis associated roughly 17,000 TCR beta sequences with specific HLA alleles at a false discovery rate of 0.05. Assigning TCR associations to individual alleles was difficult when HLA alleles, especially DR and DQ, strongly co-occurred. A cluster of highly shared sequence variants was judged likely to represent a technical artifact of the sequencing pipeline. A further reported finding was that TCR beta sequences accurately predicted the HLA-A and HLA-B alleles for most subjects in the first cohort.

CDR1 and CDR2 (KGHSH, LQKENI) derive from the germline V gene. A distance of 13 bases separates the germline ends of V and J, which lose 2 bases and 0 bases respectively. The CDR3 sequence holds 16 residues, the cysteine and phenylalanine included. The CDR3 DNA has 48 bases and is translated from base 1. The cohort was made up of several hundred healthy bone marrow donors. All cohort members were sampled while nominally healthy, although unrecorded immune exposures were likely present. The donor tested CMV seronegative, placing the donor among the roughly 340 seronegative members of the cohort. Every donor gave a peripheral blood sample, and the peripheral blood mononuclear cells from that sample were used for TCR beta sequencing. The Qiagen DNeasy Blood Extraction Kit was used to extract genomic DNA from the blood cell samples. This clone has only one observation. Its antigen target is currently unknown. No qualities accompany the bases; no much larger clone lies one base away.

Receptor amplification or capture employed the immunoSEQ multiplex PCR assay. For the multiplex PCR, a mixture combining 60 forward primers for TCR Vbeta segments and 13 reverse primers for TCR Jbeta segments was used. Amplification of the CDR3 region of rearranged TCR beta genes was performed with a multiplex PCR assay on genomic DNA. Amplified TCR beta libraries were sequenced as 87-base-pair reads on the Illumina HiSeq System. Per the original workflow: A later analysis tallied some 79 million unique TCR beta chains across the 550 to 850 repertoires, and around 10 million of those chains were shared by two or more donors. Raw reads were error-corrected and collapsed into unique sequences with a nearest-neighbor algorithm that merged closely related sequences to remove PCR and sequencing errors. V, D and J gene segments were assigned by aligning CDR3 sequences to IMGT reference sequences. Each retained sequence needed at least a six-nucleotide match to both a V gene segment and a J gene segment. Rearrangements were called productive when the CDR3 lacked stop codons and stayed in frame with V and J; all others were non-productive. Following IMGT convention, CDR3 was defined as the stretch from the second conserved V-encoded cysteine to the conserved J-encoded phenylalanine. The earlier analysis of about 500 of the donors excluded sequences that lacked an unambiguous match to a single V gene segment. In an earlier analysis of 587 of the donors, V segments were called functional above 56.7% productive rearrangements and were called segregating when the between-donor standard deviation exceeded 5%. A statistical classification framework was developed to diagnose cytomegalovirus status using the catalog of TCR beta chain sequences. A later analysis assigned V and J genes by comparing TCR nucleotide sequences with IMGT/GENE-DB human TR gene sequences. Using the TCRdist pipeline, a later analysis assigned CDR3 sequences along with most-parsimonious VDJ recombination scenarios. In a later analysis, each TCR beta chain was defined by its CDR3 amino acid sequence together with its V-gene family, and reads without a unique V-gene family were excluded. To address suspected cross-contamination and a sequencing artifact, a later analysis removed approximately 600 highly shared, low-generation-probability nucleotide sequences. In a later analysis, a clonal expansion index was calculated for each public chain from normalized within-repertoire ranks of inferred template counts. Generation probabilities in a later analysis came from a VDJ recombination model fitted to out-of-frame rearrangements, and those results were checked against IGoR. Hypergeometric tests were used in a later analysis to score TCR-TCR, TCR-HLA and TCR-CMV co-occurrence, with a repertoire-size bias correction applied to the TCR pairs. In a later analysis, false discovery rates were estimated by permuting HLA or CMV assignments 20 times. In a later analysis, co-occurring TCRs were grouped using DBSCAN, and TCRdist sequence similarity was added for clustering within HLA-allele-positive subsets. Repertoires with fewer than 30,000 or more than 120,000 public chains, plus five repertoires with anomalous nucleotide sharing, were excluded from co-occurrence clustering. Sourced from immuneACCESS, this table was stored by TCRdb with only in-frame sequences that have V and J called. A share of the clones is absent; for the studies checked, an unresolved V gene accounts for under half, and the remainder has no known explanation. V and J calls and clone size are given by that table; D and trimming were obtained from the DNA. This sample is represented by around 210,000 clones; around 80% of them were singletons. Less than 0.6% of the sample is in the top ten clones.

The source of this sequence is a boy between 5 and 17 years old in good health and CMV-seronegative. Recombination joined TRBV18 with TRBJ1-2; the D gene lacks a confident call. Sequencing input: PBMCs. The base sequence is TGTGCCAGCTCACCAAGCGGGGTCACGGCTAACTATGGCTACACCTTC. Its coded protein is CASSPSGVTANYGYTF.